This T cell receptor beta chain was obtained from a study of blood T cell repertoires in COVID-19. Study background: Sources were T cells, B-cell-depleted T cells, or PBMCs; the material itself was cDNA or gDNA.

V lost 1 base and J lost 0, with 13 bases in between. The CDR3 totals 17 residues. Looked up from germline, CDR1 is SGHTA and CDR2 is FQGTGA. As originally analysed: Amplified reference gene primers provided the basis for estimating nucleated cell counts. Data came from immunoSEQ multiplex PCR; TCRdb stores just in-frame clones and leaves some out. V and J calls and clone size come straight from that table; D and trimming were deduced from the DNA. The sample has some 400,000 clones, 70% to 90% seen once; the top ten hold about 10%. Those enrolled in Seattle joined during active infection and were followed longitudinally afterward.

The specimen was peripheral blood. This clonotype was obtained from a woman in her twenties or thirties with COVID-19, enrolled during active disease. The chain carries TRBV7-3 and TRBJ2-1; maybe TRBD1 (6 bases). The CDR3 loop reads CASSLMGVGGSYNEQFF. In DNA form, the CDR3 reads TGTGCCAGCAGCTTAATGGGGGTAGGGGGCTCCTACAATGAGCAGTTCTTC.